The 7 T cell receptor beta chains presented below share a single source sample, sequenced in a study of early T cells in non-severe SARS-CoV-2 infection. TCRdb re-analysed the 5' RACE reads in MiXCR, keeping a single row per CDR3 protein. The table has about 69,000 distinct CDR3 sequences, 10% to 12% seen once. Material: whole blood, obtained at baseline. Source of these receptors: an adult who was a healthcare worker with PCR-confirmed SARS-CoV-2 infection or an uninfected control (not recorded which).

This clonotype was observed at least ten times. V is TRBV12-3 or TRBV12-4 and J is TRBJ2-2; 8 nucleotides agree with TRBD2. Trimming cost V 5 bases and J 4 bases; bases outside gene matches: 9. This CDR3 contains 16 residues. CDR3 loop: CASSPGGGRVTGELFF. CDR3 bases: TGTGCCAGCAGTCCCGGGGGGGGGCGAGTCACCGGGGAGCTGTTTTTT.

This clonotype was observed a handful of times. This chain links TRBV7-8 with TRBJ2-3; 8 nucleotides match TRBD2. V was pared by 4 bases and J by 7 bases, with 4 bases of the junction left unmatched. The CDR3 length is 13 residues. Germline values: CDR1 SGHVS, CDR2 FQNEAQ. DNA of the CDR3: TGTGCCAGCAGCTGGACTAGCTCAAATACGCAGTATTTT. It specifies CASSWTSSNTQYF.

In its sample, this clonotype was seen many times. V usage is TRBV27 and J usage is TRBJ2-1; 10 bases match TRBD1. Germline trimming cut 4 bases from V and 8 bases from J; bases unmatched to any gene: 5. The germline V gene encodes CDR1 MNHEY and CDR2 SMNVEV (reference sequence). The CDR3 is made up of 14 amino acids. The CDR3: CASSYRDRGDEQFF. For the CDR3, the DNA is TGTGCCAGCAGTTACCGGGACAGGGGTGATGAGCAGTTCTTC.

This clonotype was detected a few times. This sequence joins TRBV7-2 and TRBJ2-4; D is possibly TRBD1 (5 bases). The germline V gene has CDR1 SGHTA and CDR2 FQGNSA. This CDR3 has 14 residues. Trimming removed 1 base at V and 8 bases at J, with 12 bases between. The CDR3 loop reads CASSLDPGKDIQYF. The CDR3 DNA is TGTGCCAGCAGCTTAGATCCAGGGAAGGACATTCAGTACTTC.

V is TRBV10-3 and J is TRBJ1-1; D unresolved. This CDR3 comprises 12 residues. The germline V gene has CDR1 ENHRY and CDR2 SYGVKD. Trimming left V 3 bases short and J 1 base short, with 3 bases between. CDR3 nucleotides: TGTGCCATCAGTGACAGGAACACTGAAGCTTTCTTT. This translates into CAISDRNTEAFF.

This clonotype has a handful of counts. The rearrangement uses TRBV5-5 and TRBJ1-4; D is ambiguous. The V gene's germline CDR1 is SGHKS and CDR2 YYEKEE (reference sequence). The CDR3 consists of 16 residues. The V gene lost 4 bases and the J gene lost 0 bases, with 13 bases spanning the gap. In DNA, the CDR3 is TGTGCCAGCAGCCAGATTGAAGGCGCAACTAATGAAAAACTGTTTTTT. It specifies CASSQIEGATNEKLFF. Complete variable domain (other parts from reference TRBV5-5 and TRBJ1-4): DAGVTQSPTHLIKTRGQQVTLRCSPISGHKSVSWYQQVLGQGPQFIFQYYEKEERGRGNFPDRFSARQFPNYSSELNVNALLLGDSALYLCASSQIEGATNEKLFFGSGTQLSVL.

This clonotype has at least ten counts. This rearrangement joins TRBV11-1 to TRBJ1-1; D not certain. The CDR3 consists of 16 residues. V lost 5 bases, J lost 0 bases, and 16 bases lay in between. Looked up from germline, CDR1 is SGHAT and CDR2 is FQDESV (reference sequence). This CDR3 is CASSPLGETMNTEAFF. DNA of the CDR3: TGTGCCAGCAGCCCCCTGGGAGAGACGATGAACACTGAAGCTTTCTTT.